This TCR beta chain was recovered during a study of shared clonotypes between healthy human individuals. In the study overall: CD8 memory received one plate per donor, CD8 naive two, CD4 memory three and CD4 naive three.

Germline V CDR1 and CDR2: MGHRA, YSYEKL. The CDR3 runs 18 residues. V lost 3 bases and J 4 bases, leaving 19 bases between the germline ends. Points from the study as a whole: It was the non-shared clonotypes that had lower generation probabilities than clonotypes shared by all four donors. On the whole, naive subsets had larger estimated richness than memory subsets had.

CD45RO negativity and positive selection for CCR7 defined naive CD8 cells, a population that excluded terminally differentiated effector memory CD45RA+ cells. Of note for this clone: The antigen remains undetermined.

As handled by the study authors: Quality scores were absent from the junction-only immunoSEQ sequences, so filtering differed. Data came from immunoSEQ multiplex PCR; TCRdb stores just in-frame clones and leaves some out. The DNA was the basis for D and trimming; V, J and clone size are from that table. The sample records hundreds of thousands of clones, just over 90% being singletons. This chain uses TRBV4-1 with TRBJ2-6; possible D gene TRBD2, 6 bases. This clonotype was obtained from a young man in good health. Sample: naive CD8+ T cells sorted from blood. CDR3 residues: CASSQEDALAAGANVLTF. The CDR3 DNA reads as TGCGCCAGCAGCCAGGAAGATGCCTTAGCGGCAGGGGCCAACGTCCTGACTTTC.